The sample holds a few counts of the clone carrying this TCR beta chain. The data belong to a study of T cells in Graves' hyperthyroidism and ophthalmopathy. Each patient was aged 18 to 65 and had newly diagnosed hyperthyroidism of under 2 months' duration. Orbital computed tomography and thyroid ultrasound, together with serum TRAb and thyroxine and clinical symptoms, were used for diagnoses. The TCR beta CDR3 regions underwent amplification using RNA transcripts as the source. First-round RT-PCR targeting the TCR CDR3 was performed with the HTBI primer set. TCRdb reprocessed the multiplex PCR reads via MiXCR and lists one record per CDR3 protein. This sample has around 440,000 distinct CDR3 sequences, with 15% to 18% found just once. The CDR3 length is 16 residues. The V gene's germline CDR1 is ENHRY and CDR2 SYGVKD. V was clipped by 4 bases and J by 6 bases, with 16 bases between them.

Sequencing was done on a sample of blood. The gene calls are TRBV10-3 and TRBJ1-6, with TRBD1 as a possible D gene (5 bases). The clonotype comes from a woman between 18 and 29 years old with Graves' hyperthyroidism. CDR3 sequence: CAISGGGTDANSPLHF. CDR3 DNA: TGTGCCATCAGTGGGGGGGGGACTGACGCTAATTCACCCCTCCACTTT.